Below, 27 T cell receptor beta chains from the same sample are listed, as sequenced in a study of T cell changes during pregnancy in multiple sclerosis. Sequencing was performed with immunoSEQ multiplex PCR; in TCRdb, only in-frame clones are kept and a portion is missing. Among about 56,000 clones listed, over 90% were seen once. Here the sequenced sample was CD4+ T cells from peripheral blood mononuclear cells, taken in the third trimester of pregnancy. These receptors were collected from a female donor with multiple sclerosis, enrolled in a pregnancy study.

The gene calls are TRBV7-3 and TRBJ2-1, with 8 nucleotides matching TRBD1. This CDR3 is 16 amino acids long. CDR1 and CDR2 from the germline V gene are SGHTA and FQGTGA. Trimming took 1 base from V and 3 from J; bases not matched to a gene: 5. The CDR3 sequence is CASSLNQGASYNEQFF. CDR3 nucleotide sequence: TGTGCCAGCAGCTTAAACCAGGGGGCGAGCTACAATGAGCAGTTCTTC.

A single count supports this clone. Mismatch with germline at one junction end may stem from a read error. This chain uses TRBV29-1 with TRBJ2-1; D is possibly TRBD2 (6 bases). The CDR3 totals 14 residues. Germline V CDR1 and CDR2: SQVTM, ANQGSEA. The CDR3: CSAERRLALDEQFF. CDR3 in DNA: TGCAGCGCTGAAAGGCGGCTAGCGTTGGATGAGCAGTTCTTC.

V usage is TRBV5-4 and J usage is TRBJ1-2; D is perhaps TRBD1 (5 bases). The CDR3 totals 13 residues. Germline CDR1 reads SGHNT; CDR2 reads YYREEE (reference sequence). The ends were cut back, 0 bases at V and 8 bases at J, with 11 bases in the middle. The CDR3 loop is CASSLVGEGGYTF. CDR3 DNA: TGTGCCAGCAGCTTGGTCGGGGAGGGGGGCTACACCTTC. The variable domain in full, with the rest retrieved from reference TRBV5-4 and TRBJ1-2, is ETGVTQSPTHLIKTRGQQVTLRCSSQSGHNTVSWYQQALGQGPQFIFQYYREEENGRGNFPPRFSGLQFPNYSSELNVNALELDDSALYLCASSLVGEGGYTFGSGTRLTVV.

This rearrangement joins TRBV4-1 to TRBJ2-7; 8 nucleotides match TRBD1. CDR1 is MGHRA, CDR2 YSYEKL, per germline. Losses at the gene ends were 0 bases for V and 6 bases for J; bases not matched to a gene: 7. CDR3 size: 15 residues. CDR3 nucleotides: TGCGCCAGCAGCCAAGATCGAAGGACAGGGTCCGAGCAGTACTTC. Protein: CASSQDRRTGSEQYF.

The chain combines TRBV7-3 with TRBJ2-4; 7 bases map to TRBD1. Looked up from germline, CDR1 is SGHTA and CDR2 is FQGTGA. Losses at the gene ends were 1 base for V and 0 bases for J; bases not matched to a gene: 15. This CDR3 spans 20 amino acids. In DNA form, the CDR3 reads TGTGCCAGCAGCTTAAAGGCTCTGGACAGGTTGACTCTAGCCAAAAACATTCAGTACTTC. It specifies CASSLKALDRLTLAKNIQYF.

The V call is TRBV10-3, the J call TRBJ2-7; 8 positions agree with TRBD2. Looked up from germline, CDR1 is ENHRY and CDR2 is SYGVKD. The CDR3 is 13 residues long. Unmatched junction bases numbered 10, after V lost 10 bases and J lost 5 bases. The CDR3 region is CATLAVFQDEQYF. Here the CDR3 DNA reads TGTGCCACACTAGCGGTGTTTCAGGACGAGCAGTACTTC.

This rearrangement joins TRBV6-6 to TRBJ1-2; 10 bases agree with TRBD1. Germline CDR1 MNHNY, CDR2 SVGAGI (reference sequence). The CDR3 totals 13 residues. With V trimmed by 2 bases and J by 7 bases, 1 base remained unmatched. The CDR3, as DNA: TGTGCCAGCAGTTACAGGGACAGGGGTGGCTACACCTTC. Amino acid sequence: CASSYRDRGGYTF.

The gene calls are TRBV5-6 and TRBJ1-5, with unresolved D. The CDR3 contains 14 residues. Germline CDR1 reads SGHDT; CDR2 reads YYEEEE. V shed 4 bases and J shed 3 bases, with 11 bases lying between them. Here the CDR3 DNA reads TGTGCCAGCAGCACCGGGATTCACAATCAGCCCCAGCATTTT. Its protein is CASSTGIHNQPQHF.

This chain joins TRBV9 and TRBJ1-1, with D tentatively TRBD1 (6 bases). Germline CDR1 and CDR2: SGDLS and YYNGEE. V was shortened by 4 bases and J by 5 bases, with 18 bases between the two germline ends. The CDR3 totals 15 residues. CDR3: CASSLQGSIGTEAFF. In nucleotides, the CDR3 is TGTGCCAGCAGCCTCCAGGGGTCAATAGGGACTGAAGCTTTCTTT.

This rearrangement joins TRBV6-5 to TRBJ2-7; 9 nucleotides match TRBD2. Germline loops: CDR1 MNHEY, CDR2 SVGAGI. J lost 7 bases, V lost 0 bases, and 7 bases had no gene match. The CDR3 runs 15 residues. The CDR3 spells CASSYSISGGWEQYF. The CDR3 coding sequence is TGTGCCAGCAGTTACTCGATTAGCGGGGGTTGGGAGCAGTACTTC.

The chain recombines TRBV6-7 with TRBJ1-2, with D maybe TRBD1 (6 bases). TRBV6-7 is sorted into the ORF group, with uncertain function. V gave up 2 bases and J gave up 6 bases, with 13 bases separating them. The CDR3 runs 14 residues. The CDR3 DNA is TGTGCCAGCAGTTACCCTTACAGGGTCCATGGCTACACCTTC. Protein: CASSYPYRVHGYTF.

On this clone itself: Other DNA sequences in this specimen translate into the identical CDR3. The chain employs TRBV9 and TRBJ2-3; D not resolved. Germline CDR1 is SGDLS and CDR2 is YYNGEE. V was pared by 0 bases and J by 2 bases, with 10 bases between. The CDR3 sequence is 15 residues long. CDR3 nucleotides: TGTGCCAGCAGCGTAGAGCCCACTTCCACAGATACGCAGTATTTT. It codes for CASSVEPTSTDTQYF.

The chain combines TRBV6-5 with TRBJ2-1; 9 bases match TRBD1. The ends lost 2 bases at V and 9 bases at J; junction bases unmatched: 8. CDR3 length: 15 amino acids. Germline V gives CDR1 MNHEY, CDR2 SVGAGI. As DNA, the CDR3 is TGTGCCAGCAGTTACCCGACAGGGGGGATGGGTGAGCAGTTCTTC. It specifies CASSYPTGGMGEQFF.

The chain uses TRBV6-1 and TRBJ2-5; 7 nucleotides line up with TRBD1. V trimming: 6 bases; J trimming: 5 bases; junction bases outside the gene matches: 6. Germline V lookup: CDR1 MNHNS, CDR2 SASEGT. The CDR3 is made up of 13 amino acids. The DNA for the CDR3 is TGTGCCAGCAGACAGGGGATTCCTGAGACCCAGTACTTC. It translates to CASRQGIPETQYF.

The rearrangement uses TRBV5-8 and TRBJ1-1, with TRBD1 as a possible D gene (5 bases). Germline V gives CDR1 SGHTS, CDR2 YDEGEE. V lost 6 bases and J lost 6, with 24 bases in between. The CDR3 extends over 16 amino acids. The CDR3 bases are TGTGCCAGCATGTCTCTCCGGGGGAAGAGAGCACCTGAAGCTTTCTTT. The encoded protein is CASMSLRGKRAPEAFF. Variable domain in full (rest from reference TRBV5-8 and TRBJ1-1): EAGVTQSPTHLIKTRGQQATLRCSPISGHTSVYWYQQALGLGLQFLLWYDEGEERNRGNFPPRFSGRQFPNYSSELNVNALELEDSALYLCASMSLRGKRAPEAFFGQGTRLTVV.

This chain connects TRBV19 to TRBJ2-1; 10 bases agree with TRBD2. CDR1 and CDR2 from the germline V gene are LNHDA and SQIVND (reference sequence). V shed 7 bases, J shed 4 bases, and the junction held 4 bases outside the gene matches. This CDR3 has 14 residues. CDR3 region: CASKASGGYNEQFF. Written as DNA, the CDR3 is TGTGCCAGTAAAGCTAGCGGGGGTTACAATGAGCAGTTCTTC.

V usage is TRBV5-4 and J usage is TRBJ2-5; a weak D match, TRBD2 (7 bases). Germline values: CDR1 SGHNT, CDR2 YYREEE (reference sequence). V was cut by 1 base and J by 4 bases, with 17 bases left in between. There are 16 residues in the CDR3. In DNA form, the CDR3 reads TGTGCCAGCAGCTTGTCGGTTGCGGGGGCCCTAGAGACCCAGTACTTC. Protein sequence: CASSLSVAGALETQYF.

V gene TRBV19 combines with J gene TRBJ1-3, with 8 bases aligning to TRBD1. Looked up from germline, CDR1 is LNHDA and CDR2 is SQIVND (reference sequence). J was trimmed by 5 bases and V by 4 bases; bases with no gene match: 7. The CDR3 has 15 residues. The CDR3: CASSTKTGDRNTIYF. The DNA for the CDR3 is TGTGCCAGTAGTACGAAGACAGGGGACAGAAACACCATATATTTT.

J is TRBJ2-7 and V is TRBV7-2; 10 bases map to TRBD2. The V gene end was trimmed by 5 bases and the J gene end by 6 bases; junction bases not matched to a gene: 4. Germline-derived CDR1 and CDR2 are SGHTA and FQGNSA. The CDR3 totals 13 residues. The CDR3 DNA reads TGTGCCAGCAGCCCTGGGACTAGCGCCGAGCAGTACTTC. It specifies CASSPGTSAEQYF.

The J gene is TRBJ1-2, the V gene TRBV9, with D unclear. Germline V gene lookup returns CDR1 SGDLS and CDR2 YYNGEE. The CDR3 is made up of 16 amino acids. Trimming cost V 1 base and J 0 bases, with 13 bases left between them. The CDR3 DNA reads TGTGCCAGCAGCGTATCAGATCACGCACCTAACTATGGCTACACCTTC. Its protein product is CASSVSDHAPNYGYTF.

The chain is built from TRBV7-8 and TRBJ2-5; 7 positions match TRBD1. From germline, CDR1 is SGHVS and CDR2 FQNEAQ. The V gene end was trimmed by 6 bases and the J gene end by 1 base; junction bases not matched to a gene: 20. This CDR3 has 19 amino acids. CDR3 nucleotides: TGTGCCAGCAGAAAAGTGCGGACTCAGGGGGTCCAGTCCCAAGAGACCCAGTACTTC. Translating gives CASRKVRTQGVQSQETQYF. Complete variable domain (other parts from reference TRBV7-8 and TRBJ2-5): GAGVSQSPRYKVAKRGQDVALRCDPISGHVSLFWYQQALGQGPEFLTYFQNEAQLDKSGLPSDRFFAERPEGSVSTLKIQRTQQEDSAVYLCASRKVRTQGVQSQETQYFGPGTRLLVL.

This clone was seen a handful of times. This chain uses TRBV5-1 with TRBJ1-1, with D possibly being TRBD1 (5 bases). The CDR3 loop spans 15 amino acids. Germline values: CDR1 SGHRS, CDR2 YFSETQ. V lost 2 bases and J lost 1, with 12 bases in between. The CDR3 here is CASSFGRGRNTEAFF. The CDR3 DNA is TGCGCCAGCAGCTTCGGGCGGGGGAGGAACACTGAAGCTTTCTTT.

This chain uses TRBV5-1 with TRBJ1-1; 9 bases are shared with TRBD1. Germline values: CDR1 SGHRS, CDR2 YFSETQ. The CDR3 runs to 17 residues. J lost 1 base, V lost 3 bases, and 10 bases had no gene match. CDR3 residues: CASSSFSGTGRNTEAFF. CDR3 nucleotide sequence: TGCGCCAGCAGCTCTTTCTCCGGGACAGGGAGGAACACTGAAGCTTTCTTT. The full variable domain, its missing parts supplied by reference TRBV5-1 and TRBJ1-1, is KAGVTQTPRYLIKTRGQQVTLSCSPISGHRSVSWYQQTPGQGLQFLFEYFSETQRNKGNFPGRFSGRQFSNSRSEMNVSTLELGDSALYLCASSSFSGTGRNTEAFFGQGTRLTVV.

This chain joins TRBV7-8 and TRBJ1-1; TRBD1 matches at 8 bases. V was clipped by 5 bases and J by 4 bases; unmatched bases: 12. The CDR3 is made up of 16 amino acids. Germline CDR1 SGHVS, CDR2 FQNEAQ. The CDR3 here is CASSPQRQGSPTEAFF. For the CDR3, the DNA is TGTGCCAGCAGCCCCCAGCGACAGGGGAGTCCCACTGAAGCTTTCTTT. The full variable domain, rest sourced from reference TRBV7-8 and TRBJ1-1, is GAGVSQSPRYKVAKRGQDVALRCDPISGHVSLFWYQQALGQGPEFLTYFQNEAQLDKSGLPSDRFFAERPEGSVSTLKIQRTQQEDSAVYLCASSPQRQGSPTEAFFGQGTRLTVV.

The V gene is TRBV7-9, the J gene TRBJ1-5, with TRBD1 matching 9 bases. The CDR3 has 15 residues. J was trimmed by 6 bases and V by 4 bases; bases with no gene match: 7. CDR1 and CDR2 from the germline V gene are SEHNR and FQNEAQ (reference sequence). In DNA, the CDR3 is TGTGCCAGCAGCTCTGGGACAGGGCAAGGTCAGCCCCAGCATTTT. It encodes CASSSGTGQGQPQHF.

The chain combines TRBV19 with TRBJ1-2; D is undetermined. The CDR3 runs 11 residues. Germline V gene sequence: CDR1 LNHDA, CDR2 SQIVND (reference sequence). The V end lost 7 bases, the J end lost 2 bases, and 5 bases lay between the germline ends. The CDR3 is CASTFNYGYTF. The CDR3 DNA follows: TGTGCCAGTACTTTCAACTATGGCTACACCTTC.

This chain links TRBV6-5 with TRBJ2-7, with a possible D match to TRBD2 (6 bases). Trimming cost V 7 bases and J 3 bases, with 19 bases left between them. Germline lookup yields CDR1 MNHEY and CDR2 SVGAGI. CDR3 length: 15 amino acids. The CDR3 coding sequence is TGTGCCAGCATGGAGGGTTCCTTTATGGGCTACGAGCAGTACTTC. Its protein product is CASMEGSFMGYEQYF.